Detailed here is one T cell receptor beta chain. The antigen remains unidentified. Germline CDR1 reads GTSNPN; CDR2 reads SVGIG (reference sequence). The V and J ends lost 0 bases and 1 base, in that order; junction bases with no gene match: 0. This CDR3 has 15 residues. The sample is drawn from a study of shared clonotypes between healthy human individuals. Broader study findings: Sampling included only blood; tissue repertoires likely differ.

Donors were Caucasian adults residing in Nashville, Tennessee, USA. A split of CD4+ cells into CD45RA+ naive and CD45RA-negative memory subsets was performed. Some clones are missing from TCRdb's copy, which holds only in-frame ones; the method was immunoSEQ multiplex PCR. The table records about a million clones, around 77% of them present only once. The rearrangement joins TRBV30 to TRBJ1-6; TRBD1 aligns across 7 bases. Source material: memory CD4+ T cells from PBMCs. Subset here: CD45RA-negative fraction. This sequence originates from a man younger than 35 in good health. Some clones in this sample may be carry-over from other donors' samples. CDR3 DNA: TGTGCCTGGAGTGTGACAGGGTCCTATAATTCACCCCTCCACTTT. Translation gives CAWSVTGSYNSPLHF.